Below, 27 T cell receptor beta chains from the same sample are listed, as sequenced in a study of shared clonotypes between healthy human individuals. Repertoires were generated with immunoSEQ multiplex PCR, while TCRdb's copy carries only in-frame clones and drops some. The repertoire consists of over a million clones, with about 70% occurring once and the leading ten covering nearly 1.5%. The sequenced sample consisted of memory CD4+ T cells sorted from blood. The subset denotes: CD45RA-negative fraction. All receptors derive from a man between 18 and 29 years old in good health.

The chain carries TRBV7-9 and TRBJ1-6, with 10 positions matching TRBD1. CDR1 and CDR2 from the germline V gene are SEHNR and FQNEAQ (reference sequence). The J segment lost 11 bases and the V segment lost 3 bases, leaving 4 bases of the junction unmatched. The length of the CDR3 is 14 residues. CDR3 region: CASSLGQGFTPLHF. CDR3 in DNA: TGTGCCAGCAGCTTGGGACAGGGGTTTACACCCCTCCACTTT.

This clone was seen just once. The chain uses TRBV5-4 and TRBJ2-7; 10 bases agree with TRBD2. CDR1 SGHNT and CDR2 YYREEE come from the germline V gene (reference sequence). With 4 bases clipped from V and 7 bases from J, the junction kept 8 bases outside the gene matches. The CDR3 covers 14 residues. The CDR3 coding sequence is TGTGCCAGCAGCACCGGGACTAGCGCCGGGGAGCAGTACTTC. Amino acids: CASSTGTSAGEQYF. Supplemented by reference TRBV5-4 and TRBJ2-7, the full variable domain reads ETGVTQSPTHLIKTRGQQVTLRCSSQSGHNTVSWYQQALGQGPQFIFQYYREEENGRGNFPPRFSGLQFPNYSSELNVNALELDDSALYLCASSTGTSAGEQYFGPGTRLTVT.

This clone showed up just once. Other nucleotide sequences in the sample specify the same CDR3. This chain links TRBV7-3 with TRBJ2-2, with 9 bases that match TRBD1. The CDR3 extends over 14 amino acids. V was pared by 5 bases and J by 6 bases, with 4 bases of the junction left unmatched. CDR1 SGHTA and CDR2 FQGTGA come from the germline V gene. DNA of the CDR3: TGTGCCAGCAGCCGGGGACAGGGATCCGGGGAGCTGTTTTTT. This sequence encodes CASSRGQGSGELFF.

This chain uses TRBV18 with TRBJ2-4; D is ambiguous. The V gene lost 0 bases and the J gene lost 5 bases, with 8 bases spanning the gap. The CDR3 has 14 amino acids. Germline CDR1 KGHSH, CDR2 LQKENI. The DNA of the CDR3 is TGTGCCAGCTCACCACCCGGCAGCCAAAACATTCAGTACTTC. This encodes CASSPPGSQNIQYF. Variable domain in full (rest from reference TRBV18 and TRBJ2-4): NAGVMQNPRHLVRRRGQEARLRCSPMKGHSHVYWYRQLPEEGLKFMVYLQKENIIDESGMPKERFSAEFPKEGPSILRIQQVVRGDSAAYFCASSPPGSQNIQYFGAGTRLSVL.

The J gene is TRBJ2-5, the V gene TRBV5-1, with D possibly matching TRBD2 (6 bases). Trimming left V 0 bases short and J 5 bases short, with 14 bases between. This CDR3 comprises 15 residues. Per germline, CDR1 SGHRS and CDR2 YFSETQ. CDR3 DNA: TGCGCCAGCAGCTTGGAAGGCGGGACCCGTGAGACCCAGTACTTC. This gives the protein CASSLEGGTRETQYF.

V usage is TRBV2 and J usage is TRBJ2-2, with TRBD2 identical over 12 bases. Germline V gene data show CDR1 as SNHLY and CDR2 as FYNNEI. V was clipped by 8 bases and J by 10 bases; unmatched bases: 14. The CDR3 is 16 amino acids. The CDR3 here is CASGPPGLAGQSELFF. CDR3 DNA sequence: TGTGCCAGCGGCCCACCGGGACTAGCGGGCCAATCGGAGCTGTTTTTT.

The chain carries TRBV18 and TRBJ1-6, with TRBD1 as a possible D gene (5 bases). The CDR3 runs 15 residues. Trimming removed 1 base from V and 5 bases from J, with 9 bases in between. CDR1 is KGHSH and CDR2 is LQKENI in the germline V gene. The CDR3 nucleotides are TGTGCCAGCTCACCACAGGGGTCGGATAATTCACCCCTCCACTTT. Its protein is CASSPQGSDNSPLHF.

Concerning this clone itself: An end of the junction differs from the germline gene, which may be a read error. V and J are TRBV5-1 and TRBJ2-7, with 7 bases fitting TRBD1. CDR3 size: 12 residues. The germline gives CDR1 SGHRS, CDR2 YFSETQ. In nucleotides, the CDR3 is TGCGCCAGCAGCTCGGACGGCAGGGGGTTCTTCTTC. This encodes CASSSDGRGFFF. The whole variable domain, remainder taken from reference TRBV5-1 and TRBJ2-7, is KAGVTQTPRYLIKTRGQQVTLSCSPISGHRSVSWYQQTPGQGLQFLFEYFSETQRNKGNFPGRFSGRQFSNSRSEMNVSTLELGDSALYLCASSSDGRGFFFGPGTRLTVT.

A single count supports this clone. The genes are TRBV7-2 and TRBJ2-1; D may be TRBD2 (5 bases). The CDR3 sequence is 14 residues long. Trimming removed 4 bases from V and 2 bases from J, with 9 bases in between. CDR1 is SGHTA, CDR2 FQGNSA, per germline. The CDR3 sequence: CASSSPGTYNEQFF. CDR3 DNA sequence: TGTGCCAGCAGCTCTCCGGGAACCTACAATGAGCAGTTCTTC.

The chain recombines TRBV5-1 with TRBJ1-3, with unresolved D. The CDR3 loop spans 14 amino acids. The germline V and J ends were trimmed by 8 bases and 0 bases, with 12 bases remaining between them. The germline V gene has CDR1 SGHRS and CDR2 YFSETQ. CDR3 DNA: TGCGCCAGTAGTTACAGTTCCTCTGGAAACACCATATATTTT. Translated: CASSYSSSGNTIYF.

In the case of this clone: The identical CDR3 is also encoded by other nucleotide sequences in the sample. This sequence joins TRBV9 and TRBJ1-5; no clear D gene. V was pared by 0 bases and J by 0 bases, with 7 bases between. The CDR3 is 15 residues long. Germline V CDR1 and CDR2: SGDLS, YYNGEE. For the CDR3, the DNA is TGTGCCAGCAGCGTAGGGCAGGATAGCAATCAGCCCCAGCATTTT. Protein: CASSVGQDSNQPQHF.

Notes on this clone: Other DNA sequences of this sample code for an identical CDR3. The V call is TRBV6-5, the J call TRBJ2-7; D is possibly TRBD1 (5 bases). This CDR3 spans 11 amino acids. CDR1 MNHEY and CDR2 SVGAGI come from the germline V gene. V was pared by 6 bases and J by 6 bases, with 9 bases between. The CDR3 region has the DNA TGTGCCAGCAGCACAAGGGGCGAGCAGTACTTC. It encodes CASSTRGEQYF.

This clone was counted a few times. The CDR3 DNA reads as TGCGCCAGCAGCCCCATCACTAGCGGGGGGGCGGCTGAGCAGTTCTTC. It translates to CASSPITSGGAAEQFF. V gene TRBV5-1 combines with J gene TRBJ2-1; 13 nucleotides agree with TRBD2. The CDR3 runs 16 residues. Germline CDR1 and CDR2: SGHRS and YFSETQ. Unmatched junction bases numbered 10, after V lost 4 bases and J lost 9 bases.

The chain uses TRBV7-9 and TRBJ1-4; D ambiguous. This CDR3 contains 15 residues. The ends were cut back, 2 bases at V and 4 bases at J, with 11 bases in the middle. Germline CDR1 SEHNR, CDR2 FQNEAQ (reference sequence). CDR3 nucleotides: TGTGCCAGCAGCTTACTTGGAGGCAGTAATGAAAAACTGTTTTTT. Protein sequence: CASSLLGGSNEKLFF.

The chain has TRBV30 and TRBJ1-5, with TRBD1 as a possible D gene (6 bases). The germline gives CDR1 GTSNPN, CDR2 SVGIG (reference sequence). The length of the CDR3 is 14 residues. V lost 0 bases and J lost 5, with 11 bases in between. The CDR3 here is CAWSVRGGYQPQHF. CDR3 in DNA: TGTGCCTGGAGTGTAAGAGGGGGTTATCAGCCCCAGCATTTT.

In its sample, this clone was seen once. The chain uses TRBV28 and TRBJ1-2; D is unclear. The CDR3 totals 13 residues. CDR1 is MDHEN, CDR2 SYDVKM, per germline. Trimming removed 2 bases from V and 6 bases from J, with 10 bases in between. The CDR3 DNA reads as TGTGCCAGCAGTTTAGGCCTCCCTAATGGCTACACCTTC. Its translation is CASSLGLPNGYTF.

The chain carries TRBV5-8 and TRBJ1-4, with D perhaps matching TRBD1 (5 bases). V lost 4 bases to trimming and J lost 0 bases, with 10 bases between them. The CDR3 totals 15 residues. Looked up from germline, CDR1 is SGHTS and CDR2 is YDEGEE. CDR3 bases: TGTGCCAGCAGCCAAGGGACCTCAACTAATGAAAAACTGTTTTTT. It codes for CASSQGTSTNEKLFF. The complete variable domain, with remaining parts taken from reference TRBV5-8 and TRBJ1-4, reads EAGVTQSPTHLIKTRGQQATLRCSPISGHTSVYWYQQALGLGLQFLLWYDEGEERNRGNFPPRFSGRQFPNYSSELNVNALELEDSALYLCASSQGTSTNEKLFFGSGTQLSVL.

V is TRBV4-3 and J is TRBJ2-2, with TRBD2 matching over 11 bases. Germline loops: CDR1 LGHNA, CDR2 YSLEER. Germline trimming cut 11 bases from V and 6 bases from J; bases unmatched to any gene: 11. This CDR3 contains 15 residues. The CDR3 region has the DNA TGCGCCGCCGGGACTAGCGGTTCTTTAGCCGGGGAGCTGTTTTTT. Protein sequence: CAAGTSGSLAGELFF.

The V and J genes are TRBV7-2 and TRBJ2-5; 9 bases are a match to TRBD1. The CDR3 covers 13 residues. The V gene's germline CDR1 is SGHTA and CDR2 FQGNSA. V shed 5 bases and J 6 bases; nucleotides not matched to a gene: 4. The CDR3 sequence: CASSRGQGQTQYF. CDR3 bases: TGTGCCAGCAGCCGGGGACAGGGACAGACCCAGTACTTC.

For the CDR3, the DNA is TGTGCCAGCAGTACCGGCTGGACCCAGTACTTC. It specifies CASSTGWTQYF. V and J are TRBV28 and TRBJ2-5; D is ambiguous. Germline CDR1 reads MDHEN; CDR2 reads SYDVKM. The CDR3 is 11 amino acids. The V and J ends lost 5 bases and 7 bases respectively, with 8 bases between them.

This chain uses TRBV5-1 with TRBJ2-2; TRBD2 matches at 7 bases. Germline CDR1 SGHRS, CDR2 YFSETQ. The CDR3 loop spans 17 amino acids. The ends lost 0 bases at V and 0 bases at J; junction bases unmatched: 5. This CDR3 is CASSLALGTTNTGELFF. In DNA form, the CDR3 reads TGCGCCAGCAGCTTGGCCCTCGGGACTACGAACACCGGGGAGCTGTTTTTT.

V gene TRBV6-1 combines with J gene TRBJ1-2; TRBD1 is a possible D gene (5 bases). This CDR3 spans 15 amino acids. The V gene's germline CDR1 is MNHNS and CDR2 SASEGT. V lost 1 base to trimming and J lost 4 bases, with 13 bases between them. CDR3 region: CASSEEIGVVYGYTF. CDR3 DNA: TGTGCCAGCAGTGAAGAAATAGGGGTGGTCTATGGCTACACCTTC.

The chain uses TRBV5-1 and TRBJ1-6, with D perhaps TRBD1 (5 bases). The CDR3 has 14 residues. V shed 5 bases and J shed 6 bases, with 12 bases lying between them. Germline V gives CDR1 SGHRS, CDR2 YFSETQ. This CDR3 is CASSYGGGNSPLHF. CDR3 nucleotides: TGCGCCAGCAGTTACGGGGGAGGTAATTCACCCCTCCACTTT.

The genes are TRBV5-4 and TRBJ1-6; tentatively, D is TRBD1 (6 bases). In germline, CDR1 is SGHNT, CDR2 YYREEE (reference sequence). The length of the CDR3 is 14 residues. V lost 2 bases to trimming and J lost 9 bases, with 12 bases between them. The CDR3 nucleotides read TGTGCCAGCAGCTTACAGGGTGATGGTTCACCCCTCCACTTT. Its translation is CASSLQGDGSPLHF.

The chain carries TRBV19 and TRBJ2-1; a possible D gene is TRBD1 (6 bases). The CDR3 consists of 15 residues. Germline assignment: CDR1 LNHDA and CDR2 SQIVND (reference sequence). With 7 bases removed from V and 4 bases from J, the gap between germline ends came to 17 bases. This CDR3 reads CASTLEGTTYNEQFF. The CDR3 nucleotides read TGTGCCAGTACCCTGGAAGGGACAACGTACAATGAGCAGTTCTTC. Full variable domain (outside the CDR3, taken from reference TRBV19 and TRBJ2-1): DGGITQSPKYLFRKEGQNVTLSCEQNLNHDAMYWYRQDPGQGLRLIYYSQIVNDFQKGDIAEGYSVSREKKESFPLTVTSAQKNPTAFYLCASTLEGTTYNEQFFGPGTRLTVL.

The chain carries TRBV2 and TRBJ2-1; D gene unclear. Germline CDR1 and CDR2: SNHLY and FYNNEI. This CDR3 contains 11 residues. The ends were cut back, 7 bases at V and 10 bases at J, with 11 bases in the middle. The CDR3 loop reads CASNPRAEQFF. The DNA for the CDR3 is TGTGCCAGCAACCCTCGGGCGGAGCAGTTCTTC.

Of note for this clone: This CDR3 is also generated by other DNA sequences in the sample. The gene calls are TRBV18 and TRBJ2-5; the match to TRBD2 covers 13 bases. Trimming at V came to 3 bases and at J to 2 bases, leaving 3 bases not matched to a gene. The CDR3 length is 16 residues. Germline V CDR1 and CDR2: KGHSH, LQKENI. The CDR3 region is CASSPLLAGGQETQYF. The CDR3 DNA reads TGTGCCAGCTCACCTCTACTAGCGGGAGGGCAAGAGACCCAGTACTTC.